This T cell receptor beta chain was observed in a study of cytomegalovirus exposure and HLA in healthy donors. 13 Jbeta primers and 60 Vbeta primers were used for the PCR. The protocol was immunoSEQ multiplex PCR, while the TCRdb copy is restricted to in-frame clones and leaves out a portion. The sample has about 200,000 clones, roughly 83% seen once. In this sample, this clone turned up a few times. The CDR3 is made up of 13 amino acids. Germline assignment: CDR1 GTSNPN and CDR2 SVGIG (reference sequence). V was clipped by 6 bases and J by 7 bases; unmatched bases: 7. The chain carries TRBV30 and TRBJ1-3; 9 bases map to TRBD1. Material for sequencing was PBMCs. The sequence was obtained from a boy aged 2 to 10 in good health and CMV-seronegative. CDR3 DNA: TGTGCCTGCCACAACACAGGGGGCAACACCATATATTTT. Encoded protein: CACHNTGGNTIYF.